The 26 T cell receptor beta chains presented below share a single source sample, sequenced in a study of cytomegalovirus exposure and HLA in healthy donors. The PCR had 60 Vbeta and 13 Jbeta primers. Measured with immunoSEQ multiplex PCR; TCRdb has only the in-frame clones, and not every one. The sample contains about 190,000 clones, roughly 75% of which appear only once. Material: PBMCs. These receptors were taken from a man aged 30 to 39 in good health and CMV-seropositive.

CDR3 amino acids: CASSISSGLYNEQFF. The CDR3 DNA reads TGTGCCAGTAGTATAAGTAGCGGATTATACAATGAGCAGTTCTTC. This sequence joins TRBV19 and TRBJ2-1, with a tentative D call TRBD2 (6 bases). V lost 2 bases to trimming and J lost 4 bases, with 12 bases between them. Germline V gene lookup returns CDR1 LNHDA and CDR2 SQIVND (reference sequence). The CDR3 consists of 15 residues.

The genes are TRBV7-2 and TRBJ2-7; TRBD2 agrees at 7 bases. CDR1 is SGHTA and CDR2 is FQGNSA in the germline V gene. The length of the CDR3 is 15 residues. V gave up 2 bases and J gave up 3 bases; unmatched junction bases: 7. The DNA for the CDR3 is TGTGCCAGCAGCTTAATGAGCGGGACCTTCTACGAGCAGTACTTC. Residues: CASSLMSGTFYEQYF.

This rearrangement joins TRBV19 to TRBJ1-5; tentative D call: TRBD1 (5 bases). Germline CDR1 LNHDA, CDR2 SQIVND (reference sequence). V was shortened by 3 bases and J by 7 bases, with 13 bases between the two germline ends. The CDR3 has 14 residues. Here the CDR3 reads CASSMQGGYQPQHF. CDR3 bases: TGTGCCAGTAGTATGCAGGGAGGGTACCAGCCCCAGCATTTT.

The CDR3 sequence: CASSLGQGEVETQYF. CDR3 sequence (DNA): TGTGCCAGCAGCCTAGGACAGGGCGAAGTTGAGACCCAGTACTTC. The rearrangement joins TRBV9 to TRBJ2-5, with 8 bases aligning to TRBD1. The germline V gene encodes CDR1 SGDLS and CDR2 YYNGEE. This CDR3 is 15 amino acids long. The V and J ends lost 4 bases and 5 bases, in that order; junction bases with no gene match: 10.

The chain combines TRBV2 with TRBJ2-3; 8 bases agree with TRBD2. CDR3 length: 15 amino acids. The germline V gene encodes CDR1 SNHLY and CDR2 FYNNEI. V shed 2 bases and J 5 bases; nucleotides not matched to a gene: 6. The CDR3 region is CASSENNGGGDTQYF. The DNA of the CDR3 is TGTGCCAGCAGTGAAAATAACGGGGGGGGAGATACGCAGTATTTT.

This chain links TRBV29-1 with TRBJ2-7, with a weak D call TRBD1 (7 bases). The CDR3 covers 13 residues. The V and J ends lost 7 bases and 1 base respectively, with 14 bases between them. The germline CDR1 and CDR2 sequences are SQVTM and ANQGSEA. CDR3 in DNA: TGCAGCGGCTCCAGGGGGGAGTCCTACGAGCAGTACTTC. It encodes CSGSRGESYEQYF.

V gene TRBV9 combines with J gene TRBJ1-1, with 7 bases fitting TRBD1. The CDR3 sequence is 15 residues long. Germline assignment: CDR1 SGDLS and CDR2 YYNGEE. The ends lost 4 bases at V and 1 base at J; junction bases unmatched: 7. The CDR3 DNA reads TGTGCCAGCAGCCCACGGGACAGAGAGAACACTGAAGCTTTCTTT. This codes for CASSPRDRENTEAFF.

This clone has a single count. The chain carries TRBV30 and TRBJ1-6; perhaps TRBD1 as D (5 bases). V lost 5 bases to trimming and J lost 7 bases, with 12 bases between them. From germline, CDR1 is GTSNPN and CDR2 SVGIG (reference sequence). The CDR3 contains 13 residues. Here the CDR3 reads CAWEQVGNSPLHF. The CDR3 region has the DNA TGTGCCTGGGAACAGGTGGGGAATTCACCCCTCCACTTT.

This clone was picked up one time. This chain joins TRBV5-3 and TRBJ2-7, with 8 positions matching TRBD2. TRBV5-3 is an ORF; its function is uncertain. With V trimmed by 4 bases and J by 7 bases, 22 bases remained unmatched. The CDR3 length is 18 residues. CDR3 loop: CARSNDSGIMEREREQYF. Here the CDR3 DNA reads TGTGCCAGAAGCAATGACAGCGGGATAATGGAGCGGGAGAGGGAGCAGTACTTC.

The rearrangement uses TRBV4-3 and TRBJ2-4; D gene ambiguous. Germline V lookup: CDR1 LGHNA, CDR2 YSLEER. Trimming pared 1 base from V and 0 bases from J, leaving 7 bases between. CDR3 length: 15 residues. The CDR3 nucleotides read TGCGCCAGCAGCCAAGTAAGACTAGCCAAAAACATTCAGTACTTC. As protein: CASSQVRLAKNIQYF.

The chain links TRBV5-1 to TRBJ2-1; no definite D call. There are 13 residues in the CDR3. V was pared by 0 bases and J by 10 bases, with 11 bases between. Per germline, CDR1 SGHRS and CDR2 YFSETQ. The CDR3: CASSLGGLVEQFF. CDR3 sequence (DNA): TGCGCCAGCAGCTTGGGAGGATTGGTCGAGCAGTTCTTC.

The chain employs TRBV7-9 and TRBJ1-4, with D hard to call. CDR3 length equals 15 residues. V lost 7 bases and J 0 bases, leaving 12 bases between the germline ends. Germline CDR1 reads SEHNR; CDR2 reads FQNEAQ (reference sequence). The CDR3 DNA reads as TGTGCCAGCACCCATAGCTACACAACTAATGAAAAACTGTTTTTT. Its protein is CASTHSYTTNEKLFF.

This clone was counted a few times. V is TRBV7-8 and J is TRBJ1-1, with 7 bases that match TRBD1. V shed 5 bases and J 3 bases; nucleotides not matched to a gene: 6. Per the germline V gene, CDR1 is SGHVS and CDR2 is FQNEAQ. CDR3 length: 14 amino acids. The CDR3 DNA follows: TGTGCCAGCAGCGAGGGACAGACCCACACTGAAGCTTTCTTT. It is translated as CASSEGQTHTEAFF. The variable domain in full, completed from reference TRBV7-8 and TRBJ1-1, reads GAGVSQSPRYKVAKRGQDVALRCDPISGHVSLFWYQQALGQGPEFLTYFQNEAQLDKSGLPSDRFFAERPEGSVSTLKIQRTQQEDSAVYLCASSEGQTHTEAFFGQGTRLTVV.

The chain links TRBV5-1 to TRBJ2-3; TRBD2 might be the D (6 bases). The CDR3 runs 15 residues. V was clipped by 6 bases and J by 2 bases, with 16 bases between them. Germline values: CDR1 SGHRS, CDR2 YFSETQ. The CDR3 coding sequence is TGCGCCAGCACCCCCCGAGCGGACTACACAGATACGCAGTATTTT. Translated: CASTPRADYTDTQYF. The entire variable domain, with the rest obtained from reference TRBV5-1 and TRBJ2-3, is as follows: KAGVTQTPRYLIKTRGQQVTLSCSPISGHRSVSWYQQTPGQGLQFLFEYFSETQRNKGNFPGRFSGRQFSNSRSEMNVSTLELGDSALYLCASTPRADYTDTQYFGPGTRLTVL.

In DNA, the CDR3 is TGTGCCAGCAGTTTATCGGGAGGGTCGCGGGGCTACACCTTC. Encoded protein: CASSLSGGSRGYTF. The chain combines TRBV27 with TRBJ1-2; D is undetermined. Germline V gives CDR1 MNHEY, CDR2 SMNVEV (reference sequence). V lost 0 bases to trimming and J lost 8 bases, with 13 bases between them. The length of the CDR3 is 14 residues.

This clone came up once. This chain joins TRBV4-2 and TRBJ2-7; TRBD2 matches 7 bases. The V segment lost 2 bases and the J segment 3 bases; nucleotides outside the gene matches: 16. The CDR3 has 18 amino acids. CDR1 is LGHNA and CDR2 is YNFKEQ in the germline V gene. The CDR3 DNA is TGTGCCAGCAGCCAACCCCCCAGGGCTAGCGGTACTCTCTACGAGCAGTACTTC. Amino acids: CASSQPPRASGTLYEQYF.

This clone was seen more than once but under ten times. This rearrangement joins TRBV11-3 to TRBJ2-5, with TRBD1 identical over 7 bases. The CDR3 totals 15 residues. From germline, CDR1 is SGHNT and CDR2 YENEEA. V gave up 5 bases and J gave up 2 bases; unmatched junction bases: 8. This CDR3 is CASSQTGTAQETQYF. CDR3 sequence (DNA): TGTGCCAGCAGCCAAACAGGGACAGCTCAAGAGACCCAGTACTTC.

The table lists this clone with a few counts. The CDR3 sequence: CAWGQGNQPQHF. In DNA form, the CDR3 reads TGTGCCTGGGGACAGGGCAATCAGCCCCAGCATTTT. This chain uses TRBV30 with TRBJ1-5; the match to TRBD1 covers 7 bases. Per germline, CDR1 GTSNPN and CDR2 SVGIG (reference sequence). J was trimmed by 2 bases and V by 5 bases; bases with no gene match: 0. This CDR3 spans 12 amino acids.

The CDR3 sequence: CAWAGAGSIGEKLFF. As DNA, the CDR3 is TGTGCCTGGGCGGGGGCAGGCAGCATAGGCGAAAAACTGTTTTTT. The rearrangement uses TRBV30 and TRBJ1-4; TRBD1 is a possible D gene (6 bases). Trimming left V 5 bases short and J 8 bases short, with 21 bases between. The length of the CDR3 is 15 residues. From germline, CDR1 is GTSNPN and CDR2 SVGIG (reference sequence).

This chain links TRBV9 with TRBJ2-7; 7 positions agree with TRBD1. This CDR3 has 15 residues. Germline CDR1 reads SGDLS; CDR2 reads YYNGEE. Trimming took 0 bases from V and 6 from J; bases not matched to a gene: 9. The CDR3 region has the DNA TGTGCCAGCAGCGTAGAGGCGACAGGGTCGATCGAGCAGTACTTC. Translated: CASSVEATGSIEQYF.

This chain links TRBV14 with TRBJ2-7; D remains unclear. V was shortened by 2 bases and J by 4 bases, with 9 bases between the two germline ends. Germline assignment: CDR1 SGHDN and CDR2 FVKESK. The CDR3 covers 13 residues. In DNA form, the CDR3 reads TGTGCCAGCAGCCAATATAGAGAGTACGAGCAGTACTTC. It codes for CASSQYREYEQYF.

V and J are TRBV19 and TRBJ2-1; D uncertain. The CDR3 length is 14 residues. Germline CDR1 is LNHDA and CDR2 is SQIVND (reference sequence). V lost 2 bases and J lost 2, with 7 bases in between. CDR3 amino acids: CASSIPGTYNEQFF. In DNA form, the CDR3 reads TGTGCCAGTAGTATACCGGGTACCTACAATGAGCAGTTCTTC.

This rearrangement joins TRBV7-8 to TRBJ2-1, with a weak D call TRBD1 (6 bases). Trimming cost V 5 bases and J 0 bases, with 14 bases left between them. CDR1 is SGHVS and CDR2 is FQNEAQ in the germline V gene. This CDR3 spans 16 amino acids. For the CDR3, the DNA is TGTGCCAGCAGCCCCCTCGGCAGGGGCTCCTACAATGAGCAGTTCTTC. Its translation is CASSPLGRGSYNEQFF.

V is TRBV6-5 and J is TRBJ2-5; possibly TRBD2 for D (5 bases). Trimming pared 6 bases from V and 4 bases from J, leaving 18 bases between. CDR3 size: 15 residues. CDR1 is MNHEY, CDR2 SVGAGI, per germline. The CDR3: CASSADSPGLETQYF. CDR3 nucleotides: TGTGCCAGCAGCGCGGACTCTCCCGGACTAGAGACCCAGTACTTC.

Comment on this clone: The sample carries other DNA sequences with the same CDR3. This chain joins TRBV27 and TRBJ2-5, with D possibly being TRBD2 (7 bases). V lost 5 bases to trimming and J lost 7 bases, with 23 bases between them. The length of the CDR3 is 16 residues. The germline gives CDR1 MNHEY, CDR2 SMNVEV (reference sequence). CDR3 residues: CASSPLGQTGGWTQYF. The CDR3, as DNA: TGTGCCAGCAGTCCCCTCGGACAGACCGGGGGGTGGACCCAGTACTTC.

V usage is TRBV15 and J usage is TRBJ2-1, with D tentatively TRBD2 (5 bases). Between the trimmed V and J ends, which lost 1 base and 8 bases, there was a span of 12 bases. Germline CDR1 is LNHNV and CDR2 is YYDKDF (reference sequence). The CDR3 is 14 residues long. This chain's CDR3 is CATSRGLGVDEQFF. DNA of the CDR3: TGTGCCACCAGCAGAGGATTGGGAGTGGATGAGCAGTTCTTC.